The 3 T cell receptor beta chains below all came from one sample that was sequenced in a study of regulatory T cells in long-lasting Graves disease. Time point noted: newly diagnosed GD, antithyroid drugs for less than 3 months. Making the TCR library involved RNA that had been extracted from PBMCs. To make TCR beta libraries, researchers used iRepertoire HTBI primers and Arm-PCR of CDR3 regions. TCRdb processed the multiplex PCR reads anew with MiXCR; each CDR3 protein has one entry. The table shows 530,000 or so distinct CDR3 sequences, with 16% occurring only once. The same sample was also studied in work on T cells in Graves' hyperthyroidism and ophthalmopathy.

The sequencing here drew on peripheral blood mononuclear cells (PBMCs), taken at new diagnosis, from a patient treated with antithyroid drugs. These receptors all come from a man aged 18 to 30 with Graves disease.

In this sample, this clonotype turned up once. The chain employs TRBV9 and TRBJ2-2; no clear D. The V gene lost 4 bases and the J gene lost 2 bases, with 15 bases spanning the gap. The CDR3 sequence is 16 residues long. CDR1 is SGDLS and CDR2 is YYNGEE in the germline V gene. The CDR3 here is CASSPDGQRNTGELFF. The CDR3 DNA follows: TGTGCCAGCAGCCCCGACGGCCAGCGCAACACCGGGGAGCTGTTTTTT.

This rearrangement joins TRBV7-9 to TRBJ1-1; no definite D call. The germline CDR1 and CDR2 sequences are SEHNR and FQNEAQ (reference sequence). V was clipped by 3 bases and J by 0 bases, with 8 bases between them. This CDR3 is built from 14 residues. The CDR3 DNA is TGTGCCAGCAGCTTTGCTTCGATGAACACTGAAGCTTTCTTT. Protein sequence: CASSFASMNTEAFF. The complete variable domain, with remaining parts taken from reference TRBV7-9 and TRBJ1-1, reads DTGVSQNPRHKITKRGQNVTFRCDPISEHNRLYWYRQTLGQGPEFLTYFQNEAQLEKSRLLSDRFSAERPKGSFSTLEIQRTEQGDSAMYLCASSFASMNTEAFFGQGTRLTVV.

This clonotype was observed many times. The rearrangement uses TRBV28 and TRBJ2-3; 7 bases align to TRBD2. The ends lost 3 bases at V and 1 base at J; junction bases unmatched: 10. This CDR3 has 17 residues. CDR1 and CDR2 (germline): MDHEN, SYDVKM. The CDR3 spells CASSLRDLGLGTDTQYF. The CDR3 coding sequence is TGTGCCAGCAGTTTGCGTGACCTAGGACTAGGCACAGATACGCAGTATTTT.